Below, 23 T cell receptor beta chains from the same sample are listed, as sequenced in a study of blood T cell repertoires in COVID-19. Profiled with immunoSEQ multiplex PCR; TCRdb holds only in-frame clones, not every one. The table shows 250,000 to 350,000 clones, with around 87% occurring only once. Input material: PBMCs or T cells enriched from blood (not recorded which). These receptors all come from a woman aged 18-30 years who had recovered from COVID-19.

This clone was seen just once. The CDR3 here is CASSPLTGVEAFF. CDR3 in DNA: TGTGCCAGCTCACCGCTGACAGGGGTAGAAGCTTTCTTT. The chain employs TRBV18 and TRBJ1-1, with TRBD1 matching over 8 bases. The V gene end was trimmed by 3 bases and the J gene end by 8 bases; junction bases not matched to a gene: 5. This CDR3 has 13 amino acids. The V gene's germline CDR1 is KGHSH and CDR2 LQKENI.

The genes are TRBV15 and TRBJ2-7, with TRBD1 identical over 7 bases. Trimming removed 5 bases from V and 7 bases from J; junction bases left unmatched: 11. The CDR3 is 14 residues long. Germline lookup yields CDR1 LNHNV and CDR2 YYDKDF (reference sequence). CDR3 amino acids: CATSGAQGRQEQYF. Here the CDR3 DNA reads TGTGCCACCAGCGGAGCACAGGGGCGGCAGGAGCAGTACTTC.

This clone showed up just once. V usage is TRBV27 and J usage is TRBJ1-5; 8 nucleotides align to TRBD1. V lost 2 bases to trimming and J lost 6 bases; unmatched junction nucleotides: 6. The CDR3 spans 15 residues. The germline CDR1 and CDR2 sequences are MNHEY and SMNVEV (reference sequence). The CDR3 sequence is CASSLQGQVGQPQHF. The CDR3 DNA reads TGTGCCAGCAGTTTACAGGGACAGGTCGGTCAGCCCCAGCATTTT.

The rearrangement uses TRBV7-9 and TRBJ1-1; D is possibly TRBD1 (5 bases). Germline V gene data show CDR1 as SEHNR and CDR2 as FQNEAQ (reference sequence). The CDR3 is made up of 14 amino acids. Trimming removed 2 bases at V and 2 bases at J, with 9 bases between. CDR3 nucleotide sequence: TGTGCCAGCAGCTTACAGGGTTCTAACACTGAAGCTTTCTTT. Translation gives CASSLQGSNTEAFF.

This rearrangement joins TRBV29-1 to TRBJ2-7; tentatively, D is TRBD1 (5 bases). CDR3 length: 12 residues. Germline loops: CDR1 SQVTM, CDR2 ANQGSEA. Trimming pared 5 bases from V and 3 bases from J, leaving 11 bases between. The CDR3 coding sequence is TGCAGCGTTCAAGCAGGGATCTACGAGCAGTACTTC. Amino acid sequence: CSVQAGIYEQYF.

This chain joins TRBV6-5 and TRBJ1-1, with D maybe TRBD1 (6 bases). The CDR3 runs to 13 residues. From germline, CDR1 is MNHEY and CDR2 SVGAGI. V gave up 10 bases and J gave up 4 bases, with 16 bases separating them. The DNA of the CDR3 is TGTGCCATCATACAGGGTTTTAGCACTGAAGCTTTCTTT. Its protein product is CAIIQGFSTEAFF.

The chain recombines TRBV3-1 (or the pseudogene TRBV3-2) with TRBJ1-1, with a weak D call TRBD1 (6 bases). The CDR3 extends over 13 amino acids. V was clipped by 6 bases and J by 1 base, with 9 bases between them. Germline assignment: CDR1 LGHDT and CDR2 YNNKEL (reference sequence). CDR3 nucleotide sequence: TGTGCCAGCAGGCTGACAGGGAACACTGAAGCTTTCTTT. It codes for CASRLTGNTEAFF.

The chain carries TRBV7-9 and TRBJ1-3; 8 bases are a match to TRBD1. The CDR3 is 15 residues long. J was trimmed by 3 bases and V by 2 bases; bases with no gene match: 3. CDR1 is SEHNR, CDR2 FQNEAQ, per germline (reference sequence). CDR3 sequence reads: CASSLNGQGGNTIYF. CDR3 DNA sequence: TGTGCCAGCAGCTTAAATGGACAGGGTGGAAACACCATATATTTT. Together with reference TRBV7-9 and TRBJ1-3, the CDR3 gives the full variable domain: DTGVSQNPRHKITKRGQNVTFRCDPISEHNRLYWYRQTLGQGPEFLTYFQNEAQLEKSRLLSDRFSAERPKGSFSTLEIQRTEQGDSAMYLCASSLNGQGGNTIYFGEGSWLTVV.

The chain recombines TRBV5-1 with TRBJ1-1; D might be TRBD1 (6 bases). The germline gives CDR1 SGHRS, CDR2 YFSETQ. V was clipped by 2 bases and J by 0 bases, with 20 bases between them. The CDR3 is 18 amino acids. The DNA for the CDR3 is TGCGCCAGCAGCTTAAGTCCTCAGGGGATGAGAATGAACACTGAAGCTTTCTTT. This codes for CASSLSPQGMRMNTEAFF.

This chain connects TRBV6-5 to TRBJ2-5; 7 bases are a match to TRBD1. The V and J ends lost 10 bases and 5 bases, in that order; junction bases with no gene match: 7. The CDR3 spans 12 residues. Looked up from germline, CDR1 is MNHEY and CDR2 is SVGAGI. The CDR3 coding sequence is TGTGCCATACAGGGGCCGGGGGAGACCCAGTACTTC. Translation gives CAIQGPGETQYF.

The genes are TRBV2 and TRBJ2-3, with a possible D match to TRBD2 (6 bases). The germline CDR1 and CDR2 sequences are SNHLY and FYNNEI. With 5 bases removed from V and 6 bases from J, the gap between germline ends came to 12 bases. This CDR3 is 13 amino acids long. In DNA, the CDR3 is TGTGCCAGCAGTCTAAGGGGACTTGATACGCAGTATTTT. Translated, it gives CASSLRGLDTQYF.

In this sample, this clone turned up a few times. The chain joins TRBV6-1 to TRBJ1-5; no firm D call. The CDR3 has 13 residues. Trimming removed 0 bases from V and 4 bases from J, with 4 bases in between. The germline V gene has CDR1 MNHNS and CDR2 SASEGT. This CDR3 reads CASSEAPNQPQHF. The CDR3 coding sequence is TGTGCCAGCAGTGAAGCCCCAAATCAGCCCCAGCATTTT.

This chain links TRBV15 with TRBJ1-4, with D maybe TRBD1 (6 bases). The germline gives CDR1 LNHNV, CDR2 YYDKDF (reference sequence). This CDR3 has 17 residues. V shed 2 bases and J shed 8 bases, with 21 bases lying between them. This CDR3 reads CATSRLSRSLTGEKLFF. DNA for the CDR3: TGTGCCACCAGCAGATTGTCCCGGTCGCTTACAGGGGAAAAACTGTTTTTT.

The V call is TRBV7-9, the J call TRBJ2-3, with no clear D. Germline assignment: CDR1 SEHNR and CDR2 FQNEAQ (reference sequence). V dropped 5 bases and J dropped 0 bases, with 3 bases sitting between them. The CDR3 is made up of 12 amino acids. This CDR3 reads CASSLSTDTQYF. Written as DNA, the CDR3 is TGTGCCAGCAGCCTAAGCACAGATACGCAGTATTTT.

The chain couples TRBV5-1 to TRBJ2-2; D uncertain. The CDR3 sequence is 16 residues long. Looked up from germline, CDR1 is SGHRS and CDR2 is YFSETQ. V dropped 0 bases and J dropped 5 bases, with 14 bases sitting between them. The CDR3 region has the DNA TGCGCCAGCAGCTTGGAGGCAGCCATCGGGACCGGGGAGCTGTTTTTT. It yields the protein CASSLEAAIGTGELFF.

The rearrangement uses TRBV7-6 and TRBJ2-2; TRBD2 matches at 11 bases. The CDR3 spans 18 residues. CDR1 and CDR2 (germline): SGHVS, FNYEAQ. J gave up 4 bases and V 1 base, and 8 bases lay outside the gene matches. CDR3 region: CASSLGLAGGSGTGELFF. DNA for the CDR3: TGTGCCAGCAGCTTAGGGCTAGCGGGGGGCTCCGGCACCGGGGAGCTGTTTTTT.

The V and J genes are TRBV18 and TRBJ1-2; TRBD1 aligns across 8 bases. This CDR3 contains 13 residues. CDR1 is KGHSH and CDR2 is LQKENI in the germline V gene. V was pared by 6 bases and J by 3 bases, with 3 bases of the junction left unmatched. CDR3 loop: CASSQTGDYGYTF. CDR3 DNA sequence: TGTGCCAGCTCCCAGACAGGGGACTATGGCTACACCTTC.

This chain uses TRBV3-1 (or the pseudogene TRBV3-2) with TRBJ1-1, with D possibly being TRBD1 (6 bases). The germline V gene has CDR1 LGHDT and CDR2 YNNKEL (reference sequence). V dropped 1 base and J dropped 0 bases, with 15 bases sitting between them. This CDR3 is built from 17 residues. For the CDR3, the DNA is TGTGCCAGCAGCCAAGGGGGGGGCGGGCTATTGAACACTGAAGCTTTCTTT. It yields the protein CASSQGGGGLLNTEAFF.

J is TRBJ1-6 and V is TRBV18, with a weak D call TRBD1 (6 bases). Between the trimmed V and J ends, which lost 5 bases and 8 bases, there was a span of 13 bases. This CDR3 is built from 14 residues. Germline lookup yields CDR1 KGHSH and CDR2 LQKENI. The CDR3 sequence is CASSSRTDHSPLHF. CDR3 coding DNA: TGTGCCAGCTCATCCCGGACAGATCATTCACCCCTCCACTTT.

This sequence joins TRBV19 and TRBJ2-3; the D is unclear. CDR1 is LNHDA and CDR2 is SQIVND in the germline V gene (reference sequence). There are 14 residues in the CDR3. Trimming took off 1 base at V and 4 bases at J, with 9 bases between the two ends. The CDR3 reads CASSIGEASDTQYF. The CDR3 DNA reads TGTGCCAGTAGTATAGGAGAAGCATCAGATACGCAGTATTTT. Supplemented by reference TRBV19 and TRBJ2-3, the full variable domain reads DGGITQSPKYLFRKEGQNVTLSCEQNLNHDAMYWYRQDPGQGLRLIYYSQIVNDFQKGDIAEGYSVSREKKESFPLTVTSAQKNPTAFYLCASSIGEASDTQYFGPGTRLTVL.

The V gene is TRBV28, the J gene TRBJ1-1, with 9 positions matching TRBD1. The CDR3 consists of 16 residues. J was trimmed by 0 bases and V by 6 bases; bases with no gene match: 8. CDR1 and CDR2 (germline): MDHEN, SYDVKM. As DNA, the CDR3 is TGTGCCAGCAGACAGCGGACAGGGGCGCTGAACACTGAAGCTTTCTTT. Its translation is CASRQRTGALNTEAFF.

This rearrangement joins TRBV5-5 to TRBJ2-5, with 9 bases identical to TRBD1. Looked up from germline, CDR1 is SGHKS and CDR2 is YYEKEE (reference sequence). This CDR3 has 15 residues. After removal of 4 bases from V and 6 bases from J, the junction contained 10 bases not matched to a gene. The CDR3 region is CASSPGTGFRKTQYF. In DNA form, the CDR3 reads TGTGCCAGCAGCCCCGGGACAGGGTTTCGAAAGACCCAGTACTTC.

The rearrangement uses TRBV5-1 and TRBJ2-3, with TRBD2 identical over 12 bases. V lost 4 bases and J lost 14; bases outside the gene matches: 8. There are 13 residues in the CDR3. Per germline, CDR1 SGHRS and CDR2 YFSETQ. In DNA form, the CDR3 reads TGCGCCAGCAGCCCCGAGACTAGCGGGGGCCGGTATTTT. Its protein product is CASSPETSGGRYF.